One sample yielded the 14 T cell receptor beta chains listed below, sequenced in a study of blood T cell repertoires in COVID-19. Clones were read by immunoSEQ multiplex PCR, and TCRdb kept only the in-frame ones, dropping some. This sample yields about 72,000 clones, of which roughly nine tenths are seen a single time; about 7.3% belongs to the top ten. Specimen: peripheral blood. The receptors stem from a human donor in a cohort sampled during active COVID-19.

The chain uses TRBV9 and TRBJ2-5; D is perhaps TRBD2 (5 bases). The CDR3 is made up of 12 amino acids. Germline V CDR1 and CDR2: SGDLS, YYNGEE. Trimming shortened V by 4 bases and J by 4 bases, and 8 bases separated the two germline ends. In DNA form, the CDR3 reads TGTGCCAGCAGCCGAGAGGGAGAGACCCAGTACTTC. This sequence encodes CASSREGETQYF. Using reference TRBV9 and TRBJ2-5 for the parts outside the CDR3, the full variable domain is DSGVTQTPKHLITATGQRVTLRCSPRSGDLSVYWYQQSLDQGLQFLIQYYNGEERAKGNILERFSAQQFPDLHSELNLSSLELGDSALYFCASSREGETQYFGPGTRLLVL.

V and J are TRBV18 and TRBJ1-5; D is perhaps TRBD1 (6 bases). The CDR3 extends over 15 amino acids. Germline values: CDR1 KGHSH, CDR2 LQKENI. Trimming shortened V by 0 bases and J by 5 bases, and 11 bases separated the two germline ends. The CDR3 nucleotides are TGTGCCAGCTCACCACCGGGCGACAGGTATCAGCCCCAGCATTTT. It encodes CASSPPGDRYQPQHF.

V is TRBV19 and J is TRBJ2-5; 7 bases are a match to TRBD1. The CDR3 extends over 16 amino acids. V lost 4 bases and J lost 2; bases outside the gene matches: 10. Germline V gene lookup returns CDR1 LNHDA and CDR2 SQIVND (reference sequence). The CDR3 region has the DNA TGTGCCAGTAGTACAAGGACAGGTTGGGCACAAGAGACCCAGTACTTC. It is translated as CASSTRTGWAQETQYF.

This chain links TRBV14 with TRBJ2-3; 10 bases agree with TRBD2. The CDR3 sequence is 16 residues long. V dropped 1 base and J dropped 4; count of bases not matched to a gene: 5. From germline, CDR1 is SGHDN and CDR2 FVKESK. In DNA form, the CDR3 reads TGTGCCAGCAGCCAAGGAAGCGGGGGGGCTTCAGATACGCAGTATTTT. Its protein is CASSQGSGGASDTQYF.

The genes are TRBV5-1 and TRBJ2-7; D uncertain. Trimming took off 4 bases at V and 2 bases at J, with 7 bases between the two ends. The length of the CDR3 is 12 residues. Germline V CDR1 and CDR2: SGHRS, YFSETQ. The CDR3 loop reads CASSLGTYEQYF. The CDR3 DNA sequence: TGCGCCAGCAGCCTAGGAACCTACGAGCAGTACTTC.

Only a few counts were recorded for this clone. The rearrangement uses TRBV5-1 and TRBJ2-7, with 14 bases matching TRBD2. Unmatched junction bases numbered 6, after V lost 4 bases and J lost 0 bases. From germline, CDR1 is SGHRS and CDR2 YFSETQ. The CDR3 contains 17 residues. The CDR3 coding sequence is TGCGCCAGCAGCAACGGACTAGCGGGGGGCTACTCCTACGAGCAGTACTTC. Its translation is CASSNGLAGGYSYEQYF.

This clone was seen once. This sequence joins TRBV3-1 (or the pseudogene TRBV3-2) and TRBJ1-4; D is unresolved. Germline CDR1 LGHDT, CDR2 YNNKEL (reference sequence). Trimming stripped 0 bases from V and 13 bases from J, with 9 bases between. The CDR3 spans 12 residues. The CDR3 here is CASSQDHGALFF. CDR3 bases: TGTGCCAGCAGCCAAGATCACGGTGCACTGTTTTTT.

The rearrangement joins TRBV15 to TRBJ1-6; the D gene is possibly TRBD1 (6 bases). Looked up from germline, CDR1 is LNHNV and CDR2 is YYDKDF (reference sequence). This CDR3 has 16 residues. Trimming took 1 base from V and 10 from J, leaving 17 bases between them. DNA for the CDR3: TGTGCCACCAGCAGAGGCCGATGGGACACGAACTCACCCCTCCACTTT. Translated: CATSRGRWDTNSPLHF.

The chain links TRBV28 to TRBJ1-6, with 10 positions matching TRBD1. The CDR3 spans 16 residues. The ends lost 8 bases at V and 6 bases at J; junction bases unmatched: 10. Germline V gives CDR1 MDHEN, CDR2 SYDVKM. The CDR3 protein is CASVPGTGEGNSPLHF. As DNA, the CDR3 is TGTGCCAGCGTCCCCGGGACAGGGGAAGGTAATTCACCCCTCCACTTT.

V gene TRBV6-5 combines with J gene TRBJ2-5; D might be TRBD2 (5 bases). This CDR3 contains 16 residues. The V gene's germline CDR1 is MNHEY and CDR2 SVGAGI. V lost 0 bases and J lost 4, with 15 bases in between. CDR3 residues: CASSYSGLGLRETQYF. The CDR3 DNA follows: TGTGCCAGCAGTTACTCCGGACTGGGTCTCCGAGAGACCCAGTACTTC.

DNA for the CDR3: TGTGCCAGCAGTTGGGGGACAGGGGGCTTCGAAGAGCAGTACTTC. Amino acids: CASSWGTGGFEEQYF. The chain is built from TRBV27 and TRBJ2-7; 12 nucleotides match TRBD1. CDR1 and CDR2 (germline): MNHEY, SMNVEV (reference sequence). The CDR3 runs 15 residues. V was clipped by 4 bases and J by 7 bases; unmatched bases: 8.

The gene calls are TRBV9 and TRBJ1-5; the D is unclear. The CDR3 has 15 amino acids. Looked up from germline, CDR1 is SGDLS and CDR2 is YYNGEE. Trimming cost V 0 bases and J 4 bases, with 11 bases left between them. CDR3 nucleotide sequence: TGTGCCAGCAGCGTAGCTGGCAGACTAAATCAGCCCCAGCATTTT. It translates to CASSVAGRLNQPQHF.

The V call is TRBV11-3, the J call TRBJ2-1, with D unresolved. V dropped 5 bases and J dropped 9 bases, with 20 bases sitting between them. The germline CDR1 and CDR2 sequences are SGHNT and YENEEA. The CDR3 runs 15 residues. The CDR3 DNA reads as TGTGCCAGCAGCCCCGGGTCGACCCGCGACGGTGAGCAGTTCTTC. Translating it yields CASSPGSTRDGEQFF.

The chain joins TRBV5-8 to TRBJ2-2; 7 bases map to TRBD1. Germline lookup yields CDR1 SGHTS and CDR2 YDEGEE. This CDR3 has 14 amino acids. The V segment lost 0 bases and the J segment 4 bases; nucleotides outside the gene matches: 0. CDR3 sequence reads: CASSLGQGTGELFF. The DNA of the CDR3 is TGTGCCAGCAGCTTGGGACAGGGCACCGGGGAGCTGTTTTTT.